Reported below is one TCR beta chain. The CDR3 has 14 residues. J was trimmed by 8 bases and V by 4 bases; bases with no gene match: 6. CDR1 is SGHNT, CDR2 YYREEE, per germline (reference sequence). The sample comes from a study of blood T cell repertoires in COVID-19. Turning to the study itself: Researchers got acute and convalescent COVID-19 samples from the United States, Italy and Spain. PBMCs, B-cell-depleted T cells, or T cells provided the cDNA or gDNA that made up the material.

Per the original data handling: Amplifying reference gene primers gave estimates of nucleated cell counts. Generated by immunoSEQ multiplex PCR, the TCRdb table keeps only in-frame clones and is missing some. V and J calls and clone size are copied from that table; D and trimming were computed from the DNA. The repertoire has some 250,000 clones, about 82% of them found once; the top ten carry approximately 13%. The sequence was obtained from an elderly man with acute or convalescent COVID-19. Source material: peripheral blood. This chain joins TRBV5-4 and TRBJ1-6, with 7 nucleotides matching TRBD1. CDR3 sequence (DNA): TGTGCCAGCAGCCCGGACAGGACTTATTCACCCCTCCACTTT. Translated, it gives CASSPDRTYSPLHF. Based on the CDR3 plus reference TRBV5-4 and TRBJ1-6, the full variable domain is ETGVTQSPTHLIKTRGQQVTLRCSSQSGHNTVSWYQQALGQGPQFIFQYYREEENGRGNFPPRFSGLQFPNYSSELNVNALELDDSALYLCASSPDRTYSPLHFGNGTRLTVT.